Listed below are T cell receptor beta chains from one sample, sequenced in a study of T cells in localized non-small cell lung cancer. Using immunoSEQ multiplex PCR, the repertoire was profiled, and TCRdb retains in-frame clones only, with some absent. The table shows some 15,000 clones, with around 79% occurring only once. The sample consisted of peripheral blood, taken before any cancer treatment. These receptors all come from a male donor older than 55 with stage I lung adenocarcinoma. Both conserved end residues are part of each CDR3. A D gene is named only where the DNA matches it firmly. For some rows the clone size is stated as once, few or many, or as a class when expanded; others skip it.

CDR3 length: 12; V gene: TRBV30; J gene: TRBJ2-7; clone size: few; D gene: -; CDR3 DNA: TGTGCCTGGAGCGGGGTGCCCTACGAGCAGTACTTC; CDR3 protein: CAWSGVPYEQYF
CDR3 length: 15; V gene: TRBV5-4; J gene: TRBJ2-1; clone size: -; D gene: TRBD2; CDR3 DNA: TGTGCCAGCAGCACTAGCGGGGGGAGGAACAATGAGCAGTTCTTC; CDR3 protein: CASSTSGGRNNEQFF
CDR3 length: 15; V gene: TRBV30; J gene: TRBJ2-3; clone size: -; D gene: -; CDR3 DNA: TGTGCCTGGATGAAACAAGGGGGGGTGGAGGATACGCAGTATTTT; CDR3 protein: CAWMKQGGVEDTQYF
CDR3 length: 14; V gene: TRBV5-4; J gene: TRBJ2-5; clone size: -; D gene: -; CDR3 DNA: TGTGCCAGCAGCTTGGATGGCAGACAAGAGACCCAGTACTTC; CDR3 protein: CASSLDGRQETQYF
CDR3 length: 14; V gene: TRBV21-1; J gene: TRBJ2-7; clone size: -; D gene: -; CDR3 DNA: TGTGCCAGCATTTCCCCCGGGACTGACAACGAGCAGTACTTC; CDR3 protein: CASISPGTDNEQYF
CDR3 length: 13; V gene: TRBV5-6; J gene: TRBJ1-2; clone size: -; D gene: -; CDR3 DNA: TGTGCCAGCAGCTTGGACCGTGGAGGGGCCTACACCTTC; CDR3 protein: CASSLDRGGAYTF
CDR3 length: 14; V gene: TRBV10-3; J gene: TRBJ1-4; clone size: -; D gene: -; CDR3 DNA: TGTGCCATCAGTGCGGCAAAATTTAATGAAAAACTGTTTTTT; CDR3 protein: CAISAAKFNEKLFF
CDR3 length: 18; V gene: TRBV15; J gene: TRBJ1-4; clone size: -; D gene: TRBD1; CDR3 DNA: TGTGCCACCAGCAGAGTACGGACAGGGGGCACCACTAATGAAAAACTGTTTTTT; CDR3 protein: CATSRVRTGGTTNEKLFF
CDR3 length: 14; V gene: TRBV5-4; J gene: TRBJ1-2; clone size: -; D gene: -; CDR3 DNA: TGTGCCAGCAGCTTAGCGGGGGCGGGGTATGGCTACACCTTC; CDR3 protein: CASSLAGAGYGYTF
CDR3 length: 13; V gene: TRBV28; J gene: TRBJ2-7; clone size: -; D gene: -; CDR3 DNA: TGTGCCAGCAGTTTATTAAGGATCTACGAGCAGTACTTC; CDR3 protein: CASSLLRIYEQYF
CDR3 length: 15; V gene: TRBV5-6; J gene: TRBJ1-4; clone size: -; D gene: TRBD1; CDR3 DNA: TGTGCCAGCAGCTTGGCGGGACAGGGGCGCGAAAAACTGTTTTTT; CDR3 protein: CASSLAGQGREKLFF
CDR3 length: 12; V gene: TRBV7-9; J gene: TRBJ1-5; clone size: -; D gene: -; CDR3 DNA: TGTGCCAGCAGCTCATTTAATCAGCCCCAGCATTTT; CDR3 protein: CASSSFNQPQHF
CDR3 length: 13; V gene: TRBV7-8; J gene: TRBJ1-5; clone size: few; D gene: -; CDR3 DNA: TGTGCCAGCAGCCCAGGGGTGAATCAGCCCCAGCATTTT; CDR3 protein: CASSPGVNQPQHF
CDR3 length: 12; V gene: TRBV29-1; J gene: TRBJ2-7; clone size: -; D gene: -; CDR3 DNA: TGCAGCGTTGCACCCGGGTCCTACGAGCAGTACTTC; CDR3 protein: CSVAPGSYEQYF
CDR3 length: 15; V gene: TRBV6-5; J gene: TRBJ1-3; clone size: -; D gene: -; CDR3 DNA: TGTGCCAGCAGTTTACTCACAGAATCTGGAAACACCATATATTTT; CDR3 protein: CASSLLTESGNTIYF
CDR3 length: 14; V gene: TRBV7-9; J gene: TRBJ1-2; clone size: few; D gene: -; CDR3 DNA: TGTGCCAGCAGCAATGCAGGGGCCGACTATGGCTACACCTTC; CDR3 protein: CASSNAGADYGYTF
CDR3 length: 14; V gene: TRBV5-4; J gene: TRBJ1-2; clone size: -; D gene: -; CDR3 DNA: TGTGCCAGCAGCGCCGGCCCAGGGCCATATGGCTACACCTTC; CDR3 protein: CASSAGPGPYGYTF
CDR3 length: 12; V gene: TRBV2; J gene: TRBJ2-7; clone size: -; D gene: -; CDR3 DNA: TGTGCCAGCTCGCTAACGAGTGCCGAGCAGTACTTC; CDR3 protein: CASSLTSAEQYF
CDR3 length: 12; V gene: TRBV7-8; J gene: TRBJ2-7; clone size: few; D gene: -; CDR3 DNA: TGTGCCAGCAGCTTACAGGGCTGGGAGCAGTACTTC; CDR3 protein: CASSLQGWEQYF
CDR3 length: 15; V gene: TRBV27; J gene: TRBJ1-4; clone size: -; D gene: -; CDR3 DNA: TGTGCCAGCAGTGCGCAGGAGGCAACTAATGAAAAACTGTTTTTT; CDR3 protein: CASSAQEATNEKLFF
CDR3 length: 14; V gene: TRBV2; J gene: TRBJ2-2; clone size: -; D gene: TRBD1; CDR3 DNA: TGTGCCAGCGGGGGACAGGTTTGGACCGGGGAGCTGTTTTTT; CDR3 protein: CASGGQVWTGELFF
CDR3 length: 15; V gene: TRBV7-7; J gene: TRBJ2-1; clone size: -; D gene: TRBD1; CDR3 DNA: TGTGCTAGCAGCGTGGGACAGGGGGCATTAAATGAGCAGTTCTTC; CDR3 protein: CASSVGQGALNEQFF
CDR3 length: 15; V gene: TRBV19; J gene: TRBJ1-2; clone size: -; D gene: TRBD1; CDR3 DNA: TGTGCCAGCGCAGCCGGGACAGGCCCTTTATATGGCTACACCTTC; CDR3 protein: CASAAGTGPLYGYTF
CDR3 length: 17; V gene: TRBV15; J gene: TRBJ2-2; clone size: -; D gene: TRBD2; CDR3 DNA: TGTGCCACCAGCAGACCCCGACTAGCGGCGAACACCGGGGAGCTGTTTTTT; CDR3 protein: CATSRPRLAANTGELFF
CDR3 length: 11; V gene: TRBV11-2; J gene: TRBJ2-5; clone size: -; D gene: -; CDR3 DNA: TGTGCCAGCAGCCTACAAGAGACCCAGTACTTC; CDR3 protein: CASSLQETQYF
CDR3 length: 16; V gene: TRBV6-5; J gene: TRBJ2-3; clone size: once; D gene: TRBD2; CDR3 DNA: TGTGCCAGCAGTTACTCGACCAGCGGGGGGTTTGATACGCAGTATTTT; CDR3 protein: CASSYSTSGGFDTQYF
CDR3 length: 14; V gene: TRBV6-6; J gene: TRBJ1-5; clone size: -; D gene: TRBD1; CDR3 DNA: TGTGCCACTTATCTGGGACAGGGGAATCAGCCCCAGCATTTT; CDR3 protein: CATYLGQGNQPQHF
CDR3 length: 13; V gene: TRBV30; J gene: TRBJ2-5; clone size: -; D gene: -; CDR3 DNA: TGTGCCTGGAGTGTTCAGGGGTTGGAGACCCAGTACTTC; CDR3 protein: CAWSVQGLETQYF
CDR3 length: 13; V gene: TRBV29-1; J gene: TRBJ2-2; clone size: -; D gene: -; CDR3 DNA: TGCAGCGTCCGCGAGGGGAACACCGGGGAGCTGTTTTTT; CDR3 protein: CSVREGNTGELFF
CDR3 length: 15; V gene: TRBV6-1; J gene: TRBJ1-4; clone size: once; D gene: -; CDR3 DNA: TGTGCCAGCAGTGAAGGTTTACAGCCTAATGAAAAACTGTTTTTT; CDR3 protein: CASSEGLQPNEKLFF
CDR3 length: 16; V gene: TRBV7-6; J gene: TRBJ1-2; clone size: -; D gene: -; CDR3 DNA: TGTGCCAGCAGCGGTCTGGATGATCGAAAGACCTATGGCTACACCTTC; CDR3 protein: CASSGLDDRKTYGYTF
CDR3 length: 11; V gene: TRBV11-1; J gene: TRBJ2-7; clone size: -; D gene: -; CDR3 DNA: TGTGCCAGCACCGGGGATTACGAGCAGTACTTC; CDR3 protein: CASTGDYEQYF
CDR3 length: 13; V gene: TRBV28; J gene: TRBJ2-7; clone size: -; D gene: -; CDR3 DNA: TGTGCCAGCAGTTTAGGCACAGCCTACGAGCAGTACTTC; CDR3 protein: CASSLGTAYEQYF
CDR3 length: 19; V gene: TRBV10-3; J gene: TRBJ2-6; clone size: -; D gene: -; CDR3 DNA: TGTGCCATCAGTGAGTCGAAGTTAATACTAAGATCCGGGGCCAACGTCCTGACTTTC; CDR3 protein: CAISESKLILRSGANVLTF
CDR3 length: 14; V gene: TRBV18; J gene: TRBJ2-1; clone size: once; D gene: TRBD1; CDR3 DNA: TGTGCCAGCTCACCGCTCGACAGGGACAATGAGCAGTTCTTC; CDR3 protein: CASSPLDRDNEQFF
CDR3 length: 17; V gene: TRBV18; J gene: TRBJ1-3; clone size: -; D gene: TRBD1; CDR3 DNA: TGTGCCAGCTCACCATACCCGGGACAGCTCTCTGGAAACACCATATATTTT; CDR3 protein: CASSPYPGQLSGNTIYF
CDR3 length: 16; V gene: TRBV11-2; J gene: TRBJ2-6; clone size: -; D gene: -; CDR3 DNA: TGTGCCAGCAGCCCCAATGGGGGCTCTGGGGCCAACGTCCTGACTTTC; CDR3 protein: CASSPNGGSGANVLTF
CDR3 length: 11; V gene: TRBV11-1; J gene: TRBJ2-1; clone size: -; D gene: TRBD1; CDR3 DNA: TGTGCCAGCAGCCACCGGGACAGGCAGTTCTTC; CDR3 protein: CASSHRDRQFF
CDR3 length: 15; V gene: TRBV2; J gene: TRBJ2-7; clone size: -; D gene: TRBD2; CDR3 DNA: TGTGCCAGCAGGCCCAATAGCGGGGGGGCCTACGAGCAGTACTTC; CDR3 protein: CASRPNSGGAYEQYF
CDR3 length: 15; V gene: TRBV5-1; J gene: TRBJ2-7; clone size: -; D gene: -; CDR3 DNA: TGCGCCAGCAGCTTGGAGGACATCCCGACCTACGAGCAGTACTTC; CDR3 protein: CASSLEDIPTYEQYF
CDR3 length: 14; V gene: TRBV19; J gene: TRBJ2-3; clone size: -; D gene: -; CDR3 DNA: TGTGCCAGTACCTCACGGGGTGGGGGGGATACGCAGTATTTT; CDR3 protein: CASTSRGGGDTQYF